Detailed here is one T cell receptor (beta chain). Its antigen is as yet unknown. Profiled with immunoSEQ multiplex PCR; TCRdb holds only in-frame clones, not every one. The sample comprises hundreds of thousands of clones, 89% of which are singletons, and roughly 1.5% rests with the top ten. Sample treatment: 15 to 20 received Ad26.COV2.S at low or high dose, single or two shots; several received placebo; per-sample allocation not given. On day 63 after the first injection, vaccine and placebo recipients gave samples. An adult of 18-55 years in Boston served as donor. The sample comes from a study of Ad26.COV2.S vaccination and SARS-CoV-2 variants. Study background: The Ad26.COV2.S arm of the COV1001 trial was where the donor was placed.

Study-level results: Greater spike-specific TCR breadth was seen in vaccine recipients than in placebo recipients. Breadth measured for non-spike TCRs was similar across vaccine and placebo recipients.

Germline V gene sequence: CDR1 LGHNA, CDR2 YSLEER. The length of the CDR3 is 15 residues. Trimming stripped 0 bases from V and 1 base from J, with 9 bases between. The sample here was peripheral blood, taken in a trial of Ad26.COV2.S vaccine versus placebo. This clonotype originated in a person between 18 and 59 years old who received the Ad26.COV2.S COVID-19 vaccine or a placebo. The chain uses TRBV4-3 and TRBJ2-5; D remains ambiguous. This CDR3 is CASSQDRSSQETQYF. CDR3 nucleotides: TGCGCCAGCAGCCAAGATAGGTCGTCCCAAGAGACCCAGTACTTC.